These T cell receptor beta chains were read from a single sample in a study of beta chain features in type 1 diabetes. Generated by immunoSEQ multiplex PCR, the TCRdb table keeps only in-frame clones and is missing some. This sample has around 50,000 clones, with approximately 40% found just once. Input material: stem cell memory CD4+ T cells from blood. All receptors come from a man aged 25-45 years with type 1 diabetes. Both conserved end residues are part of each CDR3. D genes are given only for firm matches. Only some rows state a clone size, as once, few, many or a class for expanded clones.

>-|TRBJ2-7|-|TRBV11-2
CASSLGIQVSFEQYF
TGTGCCAGCAGCTTAGGAATCCAGGTTTCCTTCGAGCAGTACTTC
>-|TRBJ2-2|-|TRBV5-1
CASSFLGAVTGELFF
TGCGCCAGCAGCTTTTTGGGGGCGGTCACCGGGGAGCTGTTTTTT
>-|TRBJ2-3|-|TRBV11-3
CASSLTSFGDTQYF
TGTGCCAGCAGCTTAACCTCGTTCGGAGATACGCAGTATTTT
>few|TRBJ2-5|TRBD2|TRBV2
CASRARRLAGQETQYF
TGTGCCAGCAGGGCCCGCCGCCTAGCGGGGCAAGAGACCCAGTACTTC
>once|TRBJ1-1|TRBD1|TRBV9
CASSADDPTGDTEAFF
TGTGCCAGCAGCGCTGACGACCCGACAGGGGACACTGAAGCTTTCTTT
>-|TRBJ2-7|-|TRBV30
CAWSERLRSEQYF
TGTGCCTGGAGTGAGAGGCTTCGTTCCGAGCAGTACTTC
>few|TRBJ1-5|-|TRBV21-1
CASSWAYKMGIGNQPQHF
TGTGCCAGCAGCTGGGCCTACAAGATGGGTATCGGCAATCAGCCCCAGCATTTT
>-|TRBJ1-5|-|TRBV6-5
CASRVKGVNQPQHF
TGTGCCAGCAGGGTGAAGGGGGTCAATCAGCCCCAGCATTTT
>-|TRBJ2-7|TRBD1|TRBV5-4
CASSFSGQGYEQYF
TGTGCCAGCAGCTTTTCGGGACAGGGCTACGAGCAGTACTTC
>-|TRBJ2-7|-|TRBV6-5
CASSSAGRAAAYEQYF
TGTGCCAGCAGTTCCGCGGGACGAGCGGCGGCCTACGAGCAGTACTTC
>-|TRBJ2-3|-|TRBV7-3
CASSLSPGPGTQIFF
TGTGCCAGCAGCTTATCCCCCGGACCCGGGACTCAGATATTTTTT
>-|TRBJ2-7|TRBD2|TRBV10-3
CAIGLAGPYEQYF
TGTGCCATAGGACTAGCGGGACCCTACGAGCAGTACTTC
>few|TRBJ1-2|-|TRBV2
CASSRSGPYGGGYTF
TGTGCCAGCAGTCGTTCCGGGCCCTATGGAGGGGGCTACACCTTC
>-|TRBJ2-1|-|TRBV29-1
CSVYPSDEQFF
TGCAGCGTTTATCCCAGCGATGAGCAGTTCTTC
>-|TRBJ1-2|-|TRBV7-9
CASSLAPIGENYGYTF
TGTGCCAGCAGCTTAGCCCCAATCGGGGAGAACTATGGCTACACCTTC
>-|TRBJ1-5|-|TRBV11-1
CASSLAGDQPQHF
TGTGCCAGCAGCTTGGCAGGGGATCAGCCCCAGCATTTT
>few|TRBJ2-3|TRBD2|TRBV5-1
CASSSRLAGGPGVDTQYF
TGCGCCAGCAGCTCGCGACTAGCGGGAGGGCCGGGGGTAGATACGCAGTATTTT
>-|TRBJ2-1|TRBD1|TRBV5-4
CASSWGQGAFNEQFF
TGTGCCAGCAGCTGGGGACAGGGGGCCTTCAATGAGCAGTTCTTC
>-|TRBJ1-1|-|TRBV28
CASSLLSMSEAFF
TGTGCCAGCAGTTTACTATCGATGAGTGAAGCTTTCTTT
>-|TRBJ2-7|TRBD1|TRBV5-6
CASSPGTVPYEQYF
TGTGCCAGCAGCCCTGGGACAGTGCCCTACGAGCAGTACTTC
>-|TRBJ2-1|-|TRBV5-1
CASSWKGDEQFF
TGCGCCAGCAGCTGGAAAGGGGATGAGCAGTTCTTC
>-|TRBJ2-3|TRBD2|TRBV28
CASSRNGRAGTDTQYF
TGTGCCAGCAGTCGTAACGGGAGGGCGGGCACAGATACGCAGTATTTT
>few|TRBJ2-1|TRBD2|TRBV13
CASSPPGGRRYEQFF
TGTGCCAGCAGCCCCCCCGGCGGGAGGAGGTATGAGCAGTTCTTC
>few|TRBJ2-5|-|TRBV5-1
CASSLQETQYF
TGCGCCAGCAGCCTCCAAGAGACCCAGTACTTC
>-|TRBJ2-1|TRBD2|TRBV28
CASSFIWTSGIGEQFF
TGTGCCAGCAGCTTCATTTGGACTAGCGGGATAGGTGAGCAGTTCTTC
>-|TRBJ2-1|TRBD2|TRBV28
CASSFLAGDNEQFF
TGTGCCAGCAGTTTTCTGGCGGGAGACAATGAGCAGTTCTTC
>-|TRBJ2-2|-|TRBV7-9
CASSLAGGVPGELFF
TGTGCCAGCAGCTTAGCCGGAGGCGTTCCCGGGGAGCTGTTTTTT
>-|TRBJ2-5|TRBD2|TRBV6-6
CASRGLGRETQYF
TGTGCCAGCAGGGGACTAGGGAGAGAGACCCAGTACTTC
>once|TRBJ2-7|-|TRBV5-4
CASSLIPLGGDLEQYF
TGTGCCAGCAGCTTGATACCTTTAGGAGGGGATCTCGAGCAGTACTTC
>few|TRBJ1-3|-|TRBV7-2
CASSIWTASGNTIYF
TGTGCCAGCAGCATATGGACAGCCTCTGGAAACACCATATATTTT
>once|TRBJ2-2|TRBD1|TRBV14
CASSLTGDPNTGELFF
TGTGCCAGCAGCCTAACAGGGGATCCGAACACCGGGGAGCTGTTTTTT
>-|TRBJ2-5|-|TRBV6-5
CASSYTTGGDVTQYF
TGTGCCAGCAGTTACACCACCGGAGGGGATGTGACCCAGTACTTC
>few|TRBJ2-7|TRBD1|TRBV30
CAWQRQGSSYEQYF
TGTGCCTGGCAAAGACAGGGGAGCTCCTACGAGCAGTACTTC
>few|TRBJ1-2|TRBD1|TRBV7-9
CASSVSYEDRDYGYTF
TGTGCCAGCAGCGTTAGTTACGAGGACAGGGACTATGGCTACACCTTC
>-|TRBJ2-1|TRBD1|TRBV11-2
CASSLGPPSGTEIQFF
TGTGCCAGCAGCTTAGGCCCCCCTTCCGGGACAGAGATTCAGTTCTTC
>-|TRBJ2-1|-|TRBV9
CASSVAPGSYNEQFF
TGTGCCAGCAGCGTAGCTCCAGGTTCCTACAATGAGCAGTTCTTC
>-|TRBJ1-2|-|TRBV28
CASSRPTGGYGYTF
TGTGCCAGCAGCAGACCGACAGGAGGATATGGCTACACCTTC
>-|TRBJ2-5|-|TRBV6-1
CASGRVAEETQYF
TGTGCCAGCGGCAGGGTTGCTGAAGAGACCCAGTACTTC
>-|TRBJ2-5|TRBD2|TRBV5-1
CASSAVLAGQETQYF
TGCGCCAGCAGCGCCGTACTAGCGGGACAAGAGACCCAGTACTTC
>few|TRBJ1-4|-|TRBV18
CASSPQRASANEKLFF
TGTGCCAGCTCACCACAGAGAGCATCGGCTAATGAAAAACTGTTTTTT
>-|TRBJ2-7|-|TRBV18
CASSPRREYEQYF
TGTGCCAGCTCACCGCGTAGGGAGTACGAGCAGTACTTC
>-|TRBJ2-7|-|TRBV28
CASSSMPQLQQYF
TGTGCCAGCAGCTCAATGCCACAGCTCCAGCAGTACTTC
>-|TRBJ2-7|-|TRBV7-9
CASSSQRVQYF
TGTGCCAGCAGCTCCCAGCGGGTACAGTACTTC
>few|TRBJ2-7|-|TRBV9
CASSGQVPTGEQYF
TGTGCCAGCAGCGGTCAGGTCCCTACGGGGGAGCAGTACTTC
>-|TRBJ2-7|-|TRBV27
CASSPLGAWYEQYF
TGTGCCAGCAGTCCACTGGGGGCCTGGTACGAGCAGTACTTC
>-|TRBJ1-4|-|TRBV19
CASSIGATNEKLFF
TGTGCCAGTAGTATCGGGGCAACTAATGAAAAACTGTTTTTT
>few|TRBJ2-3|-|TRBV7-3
CASSLTALAADTQYF
TGTGCCAGCAGCTTAACGGCGTTGGCGGCAGATACGCAGTATTTT
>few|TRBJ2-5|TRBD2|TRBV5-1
CASTLSAGVETQYF
TGCGCCAGCACCCTGTCCGCGGGAGTGGAGACCCAGTACTTC
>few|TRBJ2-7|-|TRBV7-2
CASSSKGRYEQYF
TGTGCCAGCAGCTCTAAGGGGCGATACGAGCAGTACTTC
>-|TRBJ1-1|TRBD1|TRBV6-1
CASSDFWTGDFLKAFF
TGTGCCAGCAGTGACTTTTGGACAGGGGATTTTCTGAAAGCTTTCTTT
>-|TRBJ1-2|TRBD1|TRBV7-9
CASSPRQGYGYTF
TGTGCCAGCAGCCCACGACAGGGCTATGGCTACACCTTC
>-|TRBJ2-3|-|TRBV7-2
CASSSLAFTQYF
TGTGCCAGCAGCTCTCTAGCGTTTACGCAGTATTTT
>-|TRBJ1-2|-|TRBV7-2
CASTTTEGYGYTF
TGTGCCAGCACCACCACAGAGGGCTATGGCTACACCTTC
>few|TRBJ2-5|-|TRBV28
CASSQFGRETQYF
TGTGCCAGCAGTCAGTTTGGCCGAGAGACCCAGTACTTC
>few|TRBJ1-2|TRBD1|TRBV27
CASPPTGYPNYGYTF
TGTGCCAGCCCCCCGACAGGGTACCCAAACTATGGCTACACCTTC
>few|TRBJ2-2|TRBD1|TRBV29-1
CSGRDRVNTGELFF
TGCAGCGGTAGGGACAGGGTCAACACCGGGGAGCTGTTTTTT
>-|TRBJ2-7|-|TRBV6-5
CASSYPAGRGYEQYF
TGTGCCAGCAGTTACCCCGCCGGTCGCGGGTACGAGCAGTACTTC